This TCR beta chain was captured in a study of T cells after yellow fever vaccination. CDR3 length: 15 residues. Germline V gene lookup returns CDR1 SGHNT and CDR2 YYREEE (reference sequence). Trimming cost V 4 bases and J 3 bases; bases outside gene matches: 6. On this clonotype: Its antigen is undetermined.

Each CDR3 protein is one row after TCRdb ran MiXCR on the 5' RACE reads. The sample contains under 300,000 distinct CDR3 sequences, around 7% of which appear only once. General study points: It was the secondary response that reached its peak faster, day 5 versus 15, but it was weaker.

This sequence joins TRBV5-4 and TRBJ2-2; TRBD1 agrees at 7 bases. The clonotype was recovered from a man between 25 and 39 years old who received the YFV17D yellow fever vaccine. Specimen: CD4+ T cells sorted from PBMCs, collected 15 days after the yellow fever booster vaccination. In nucleotides, the CDR3 is TGTGCCAGCAGCATCCGGGACAGACACACCGGGGAGCTGTTTTTT. It codes for CASSIRDRHTGELFF. Variable domain in full (rest from reference TRBV5-4 and TRBJ2-2): ETGVTQSPTHLIKTRGQQVTLRCSSQSGHNTVSWYQQALGQGPQFIFQYYREEENGRGNFPPRFSGLQFPNYSSELNVNALELDDSALYLCASSIRDRHTGELFFGEGSRLTVL.